Below, 21 T cell receptor beta chains from the same sample are listed, as sequenced in a study of beta chain features in type 1 diabetes. Reverse transcribing all isolated RNA meant expressed TCRB transcripts were sequenced. Sequencing used immunoSEQ multiplex PCR; TCRdb keeps in-frame clones, though not all of them. The sample lists approximately 170,000 clones; 7.5% to 8.5% were seen once. Which antigens these TCRs recognize remains unknown. Whole-study results and caveats: Patients with Type 1 diabetes showed moderately but significantly shorter TCRB CDR3s in all four CD4+ subsets.

Sequencing was carried out using central memory CD4+ T cells from blood. These receptors all stem from a man aged 18 to 30 with type 1 diabetes.

V and J are TRBV10-3 and TRBJ2-5; possible D gene TRBD2, 5 bases. Germline V lookup: CDR1 ENHRY, CDR2 SYGVKD. CDR3 length equals 11 residues. V lost 10 bases and J 3 bases, leaving 9 bases between the germline ends. The CDR3 region has the DNA TGTGCCACCCAGGAGGAAGAGACCCAGTACTTC. Its translation is CATQEEETQYF.

The chain is built from TRBV19 and TRBJ2-1, with D possibly matching TRBD1 (6 bases). In germline, CDR1 is LNHDA, CDR2 SQIVND (reference sequence). The V gene lost 4 bases and the J gene lost 6 bases, with 10 bases spanning the gap. CDR3 length equals 13 residues. As DNA, the CDR3 is TGTGCCAGTAGTACGGGACACCGCAATGAGCAGTTCTTC. Protein sequence: CASSTGHRNEQFF.

This clone has just one count. J is TRBJ2-2 and V is TRBV4-2; D ambiguous. The CDR3 spans 17 residues. Trimming took 0 bases from V and 6 from J, leaving 17 bases between them. Germline V gives CDR1 LGHNA, CDR2 YNFKEQ. In DNA, the CDR3 is TGTGCCAGCAGCCAAGATCCAACGCAAAGTTGGCCCGGGGAGCTGTTTTTT. It yields the protein CASSQDPTQSWPGELFF.

This clone was observed a single time. Within the sample, other DNA sequences also encode this same CDR3. This chain uses TRBV27 with TRBJ2-7; 8 bases are shared with TRBD1. The germline V gene encodes CDR1 MNHEY and CDR2 SMNVEV (reference sequence). There are 14 residues in the CDR3. Unmatched junction bases numbered 3, after V lost 5 bases and J lost 0 bases. The CDR3 DNA reads TGTGCCAGCAGTCGACAGGGGAGCTCCTACGAGCAGTACTTC. Translated, it gives CASSRQGSSYEQYF.

This chain connects TRBV27 to TRBJ2-7, with 9 bases identical to TRBD2. The CDR3 consists of 14 residues. The trim removed 4 bases at V and 3 bases at J, leaving 4 bases unmatched. Germline loops: CDR1 MNHEY, CDR2 SMNVEV (reference sequence). The CDR3 sequence is CASSSETSGYEQYF. In nucleotides, the CDR3 is TGTGCCAGCAGTTCGGAGACTAGCGGCTACGAGCAGTACTTC.

In this sample, this clone turned up a few times. This rearrangement joins TRBV7-2 to TRBJ2-7; the D gene is possibly TRBD2 (6 bases). Germline CDR1 is SGHTA and CDR2 is FQGNSA. There are 15 residues in the CDR3. Trimming took off 2 bases at V and 4 bases at J, with 15 bases between the two ends. The CDR3, as DNA: TGTGCCAGCAGCTTATCTCTGTCGGGGGTTTACGAGCAGTACTTC. As protein: CASSLSLSGVYEQYF.

This CDR3 is CASSLESYSSYEQYF. The CDR3 region has the DNA TGTGCCAGCAGTTTAGAGAGCTATAGCTCCTACGAGCAGTACTTC. V gene TRBV28 combines with J gene TRBJ2-7; D remains unclear. CDR3 length: 15 amino acids. V lost 2 bases, J lost 0 bases, and 11 bases lay in between. Germline CDR1 MDHEN, CDR2 SYDVKM.

This clone has more than one count but fewer than ten. The chain couples TRBV4-1 to TRBJ2-1; 8 bases map to TRBD2. The CDR3 spans 14 residues. Germline V gives CDR1 MGHRA, CDR2 YSYEKL. The J segment lost 6 bases and the V segment lost 4 bases, leaving 5 bases of the junction unmatched. In DNA form, the CDR3 reads TGCGCCAGCAGCCCCTTAGCGGGGCCCAATGAGCAGTTCTTC. Protein sequence: CASSPLAGPNEQFF.

This clone has ten or more counts. The gene calls are TRBV7-2 and TRBJ2-7; D possibly corresponds to TRBD2 (5 bases). Looked up from germline, CDR1 is SGHTA and CDR2 is FQGNSA. Trimming shortened V by 0 bases and J by 5 bases, and 17 bases separated the two germline ends. The CDR3 has 16 amino acids. The CDR3 region has the DNA TGTGCCAGCAGCTTAGCCCATGGACTCCGCAGTAACGAGCAGTACTTC. This gives the protein CASSLAHGLRSNEQYF.

This rearrangement joins TRBV29-1 to TRBJ2-7, with 14 bases identical to TRBD2. This CDR3 comprises 17 residues. Germline V lookup: CDR1 SQVTM, CDR2 ANQGSEA. V lost 6 bases, J lost 5 bases, and 15 bases stayed unmatched. The CDR3: CSVTGLAGAPLSHEQYF. The CDR3 DNA reads as TGCAGCGTCACGGGACTAGCGGGGGCTCCCCTTTCCCACGAGCAGTACTTC.

Points on this clone: The identical CDR3 is also encoded by other nucleotide sequences in the sample. The chain uses TRBV7-2 and TRBJ2-3, with 11 bases that match TRBD2. V lost 2 bases and J lost 4; bases outside the gene matches: 5. The CDR3 spans 16 residues. Germline V lookup: CDR1 SGHTA, CDR2 FQGNSA. The CDR3 region is CASSLYLAGGPDTQYF. The CDR3 nucleotides read TGTGCCAGCAGCTTATACCTAGCGGGGGGTCCAGATACGCAGTATTTT.

The sample holds a few counts of this clone. The chain couples TRBV28 to TRBJ2-7; the D gene is possibly TRBD2 (6 bases). Per the germline V gene, CDR1 is MDHEN and CDR2 is SYDVKM. With 6 bases removed from V and 2 bases from J, the gap between germline ends came to 14 bases. There are 14 residues in the CDR3. The CDR3 region has the DNA TGTGCCAGCAGACAAACGTGGGGGGCCTACGAGCAGTACTTC. Translation gives CASRQTWGAYEQYF. The full variable domain, in which reference TRBV28 and TRBJ2-7 provide the parts outside the CDR3, is DVKVTQSSRYLVKRTGEKVFLECVQDMDHENMFWYRQDPGLGLRLIYFSYDVKMKEKGDIPEGYSVSREKKERFSLILESASTNQTSMYLCASRQTWGAYEQYFGPGTRLTVT.

V gene TRBV7-2 combines with J gene TRBJ1-2; 7 nucleotides agree with TRBD1. Germline CDR1 and CDR2: SGHTA and FQGNSA. This CDR3 has 13 residues. Trimming at V came to 5 bases and at J to 7 bases, leaving 7 bases not matched to a gene. The CDR3 DNA sequence: TGTGCCAGCAGCCCCGAGGGGGCGTCTGGCTACACCTTC. Residues: CASSPEGASGYTF.

This chain joins TRBV9 and TRBJ2-6, with D hard to call. CDR3 size: 15 residues. The germline gives CDR1 SGDLS, CDR2 YYNGEE. V was shortened by 0 bases and J by 1 base, with 5 bases between the two germline ends. CDR3 sequence (DNA): TGTGCCAGCAGCGTAGACAGTTCTGGGGCCAACGTCCTGACTTTC. As protein: CASSVDSSGANVLTF.

This clone has just a few counts. The chain carries TRBV6-5 and TRBJ2-5, with D possibly being TRBD1 (5 bases). Looked up from germline, CDR1 is MNHEY and CDR2 is SVGAGI. The CDR3 is 13 amino acids. The germline V and J ends were trimmed by 7 bases and 1 base, with 10 bases remaining between them. CDR3 loop: CASISQGQETQYF. The CDR3 bases are TGTGCCAGCATCTCTCAGGGCCAAGAGACCCAGTACTTC.

This clone has more than one count but fewer than ten. The sample holds other DNA sequences that translate to the same CDR3. The rearrangement joins TRBV10-3 to TRBJ2-7; no clear D. The CDR3 length is 11 residues. Between the trimmed V and J ends, which lost 6 bases and 2 bases, there was a span of 5 bases. CDR1 and CDR2 (germline): ENHRY, SYGVKD. The CDR3 DNA follows: TGTGCCATCAGCGGTGCCTACGAGCAGTACTTC. This sequence encodes CAISGAYEQYF.

The chain joins TRBV16 to TRBJ1-1; D is uncertain. CDR3 length: 14 residues. With 4 bases removed from V and 1 base from J, the gap between germline ends came to 10 bases. Per the germline V gene, CDR1 is KGHSY and CDR2 is FQNENV. The CDR3 coding sequence is TGTGCCAGCAGCCTGAGGATGCCGAACACTGAAGCTTTCTTT. Its protein is CASSLRMPNTEAFF.

The chain employs TRBV10-3 and TRBJ2-3, with D possibly matching TRBD1 (5 bases). The germline gives CDR1 ENHRY, CDR2 SYGVKD. This CDR3 spans 16 amino acids. Trimming cost V 3 bases and J 3 bases, with 16 bases left between them. The CDR3 reads CAISDVRVVGTDTQYF. The DNA of the CDR3 is TGTGCCATCAGTGATGTCAGGGTAGTTGGGACAGATACGCAGTATTTT.

A note on this clone: The sample holds other DNA sequences that translate to the same CDR3. The rearrangement uses TRBV28 and TRBJ1-2; no definite D call. The length of the CDR3 is 13 residues. Trimming removed 3 bases at V and 7 bases at J, with 12 bases between. Germline V gives CDR1 MDHEN, CDR2 SYDVKM. The CDR3 DNA follows: TGTGCCAGCAGTTTTAGAACAGTCTCTGGCTACACCTTC. Translation gives CASSFRTVSGYTF.

The rearrangement links TRBV30 to TRBJ1-6; weak D call: TRBD1 (6 bases). Trimming took 2 bases from V and 7 from J, leaving 12 bases between them. CDR3 length: 14 amino acids. Germline assignment: CDR1 GTSNPN and CDR2 SVGIG (reference sequence). The CDR3 region has the DNA TGTGCCTGGAGTATACGGCAGGGGAATTCACCCCTCCACTTT. It yields the protein CAWSIRQGNSPLHF.

In regard to this clone: This same CDR3 is encoded by further DNA sequences in the sample. The J gene is TRBJ1-1, the V gene TRBV9; D remains ambiguous. Trimming stripped 0 bases from V and 0 bases from J, with 6 bases between. Germline V gene data show CDR1 as SGDLS and CDR2 as YYNGEE. The CDR3 is made up of 14 amino acids. The CDR3 reads CASSVDLMNTEAFF. CDR3 sequence (DNA): TGTGCCAGCAGCGTAGACTTAATGAACACTGAAGCTTTCTTT.